The present TCR beta chain was sequenced within a study of T-cell memory formation after mild COVID-19. For the study at large: The TCR clusters were mostly specific to one donor.

One entry per CDR3 protein results from TCRdb running MiXCR on the 5' RACE reads. This table holds hundreds of thousands of distinct CDR3 sequences, roughly 22% found once. Findings and limits, study-wide: Pre-infection memory already had some responding clones, implying cross-reactive memory joined. Clones which contracted sat mainly in CM and EM if CD4+, and in EMRA if CD8+.

A few counts support this clonotype. What it binds is unknown. J gave up 6 bases and V 2 bases, and 13 bases lay outside the gene matches. The length of the CDR3 is 16 residues. Germline V gives CDR1 SNHLY, CDR2 FYNNEI. The material sequenced was PBMCs or a T cell subset sorted from them (not recorded which). This clonotype was sampled from an adult woman who had mild COVID-19 (a few samples of this study predate the infection). Cell type and time point are not known. This chain uses TRBV2 with TRBJ2-7; 7 bases are a match to TRBD2. This chain's CDR3 is CASSEYYGRGESEQYF. The CDR3 nucleotides are TGTGCCAGCAGTGAATATTATGGCCGGGGGGAGTCCGAGCAGTACTTC.